This T cell receptor beta chain was observed in a study of blood T cell repertoires in COVID-19. Across the whole study: COVID-19 samples, acute and convalescent, were from the United States, Italy and Spain. Nucleic acid was either cDNA or gDNA, and it came from T cells, B-cell-depleted T cells, or PBMCs.

CDR1 and CDR2 (germline): SGHNT, YYREEE (reference sequence). The CDR3 length is 13 residues. With 5 bases removed from V and 10 bases from J, the gap between germline ends came to 18 bases. Patients of the Seattle cohort, enrolled during active infection, were followed longitudinally. In the authors' workflow: Reference gene primer amplification in the assay estimated nucleated cell counts. Profiling relied on immunoSEQ multiplex PCR, and the TCRdb table lists in-frame clones only, not all of them. The DNA was the basis for D and trimming; V, J and clone size are from that table. The table shows fewer than 300,000 clones, with 90% to 95% occurring only once.

The chain has TRBV5-4 and TRBJ1-1; D gene unclear. The TCR sequence derives from a woman aged 30 to 39 with COVID-19, enrolled during active disease. The specimen sequenced was peripheral blood. The CDR3 DNA sequence: TGTGCCAGCAGATCCTCGATCGAGGCTGGAGCTTTCTTT. This codes for CASRSSIEAGAFF.